This T cell receptor beta chain is from a study of T cell repertoires in cytomegalovirus infection (dated by TCRdb to between 2018 and 2021). Study-level background: Donor HLA type was relevant to the analysis, because carriage of CMV infection together with the matching HLA type was indicated by public TCR beta signatures. What the authors observed across the whole study: Cumulative frequency of public TCR beta family members discriminated carriers of CMV infection plus the relevant HLA type in this cohort and an independent roughly 350-donor cohort. The ex vivo response was dominated by HLA-C-restricted CMV-specific TCR beta clonotypes, which also provided the single most frequent clonotype in two of eight donors.

Sequencing was performed on an Illumina HiSeq 1500. TCRdb cleaned the public reads at Q25 with fastp, built clones with MiXCR and kept in-frame beta chains. Rows with a matching CDR3 protein are joined into one entry that keeps the most common DNA and genes. The sample has 450,000 to 550,000 distinct CDR3 sequences on record, about 17% of them singletons. Of the sample, 20% to 30% falls within the top ten clones. V and J are trimmed by 2 bases and 6 bases, and the gene matches miss 8 bases of the junction. Reading from cysteine to phenylalanine, the CDR3 counts 17 amino acids. Only the CDR3 DNA is retained, 51 bases long and in frame from the first base. According to the germline V gene, CDR1 reads LGHNT and CDR2 reads FRNRAP. The sample holds many counts of this clonotype. This clone's antigen is unknown. No quality values exist for individual bases; no much larger clone is one base distant.

What was sequenced was CD8+ T cells from PBMCs. The chain was built from TRBV12-5 and TRBJ1-5; 12 bases in the junction line up with TRBD1. The origin of this receptor is a human donor in good health (CMV status not recorded). Some clones in this sample may be carry-over from other donors' samples. The CDR3 region has the sequence CASGLTPGQGAGQPQHF. The DNA reads TGTGCTAGTGGTTTGACCCCGGGACAGGGGGCAGGTCAGCCCCAGCATTTT.